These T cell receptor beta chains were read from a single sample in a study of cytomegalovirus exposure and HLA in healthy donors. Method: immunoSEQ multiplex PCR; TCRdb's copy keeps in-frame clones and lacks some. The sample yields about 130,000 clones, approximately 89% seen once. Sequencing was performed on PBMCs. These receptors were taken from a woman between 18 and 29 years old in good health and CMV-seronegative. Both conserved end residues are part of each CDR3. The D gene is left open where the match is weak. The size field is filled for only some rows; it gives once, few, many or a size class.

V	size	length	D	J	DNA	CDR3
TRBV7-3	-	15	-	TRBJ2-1	TGTGCCAGCAGCTTATCTATGAGCTCCTACAATGAGCAGTTCTTC	CASSLSMSSYNEQFF
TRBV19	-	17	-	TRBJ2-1	TGTGCCAGTAGTTCCTTGGAATCCGGGACTCTAGGGAATGAGCAGTTCTTC	CASSSLESGTLGNEQFF
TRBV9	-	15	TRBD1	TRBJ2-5	TGTGCCAGCAGCGTAGGGACAGGGGGCGGTGAGACCCAGTACTTC	CASSVGTGGGETQYF
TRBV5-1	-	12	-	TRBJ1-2	TGCGCCAGCAGGCAGACAGATCATGGCTACACCTTC	CASRQTDHGYTF
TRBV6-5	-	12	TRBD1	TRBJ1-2	TGTGCCAGCAGTTCGTACAGGGGTGGCTACACCTTC	CASSSYRGGYTF
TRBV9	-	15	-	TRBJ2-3	TGTGCCAGCAGCGTATCTCCTCTACGGGGGGATACGCAGTATTTT	CASSVSPLRGDTQYF
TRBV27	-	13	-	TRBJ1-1	TGTGCCAGCAACACCTTGGGCTTCACTGAAGCTTTCTTT	CASNTLGFTEAFF
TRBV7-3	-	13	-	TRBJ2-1	TGTGCCAGCAGCTCCTTCACAGGGAATGAGCAGTTCTTC	CASSSFTGNEQFF
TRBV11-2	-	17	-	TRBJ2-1	TGTGCCAGCACCCTCTTGATTGGCGGGGAGATCTACAATGAGCAGTTCTTC	CASTLLIGGEIYNEQFF
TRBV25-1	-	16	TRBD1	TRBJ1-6	TGTGCCAGCAGTGCAATTAAACAGGGGGCTAATTCACCCCTCCACTTT	CASSAIKQGANSPLHF
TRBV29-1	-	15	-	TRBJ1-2	TGCAGCGTCCTAAGGTCGGGGGGAAGTGACTATGGCTACACCTTC	CSVLRSGGSDYGYTF
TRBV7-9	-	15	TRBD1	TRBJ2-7	TGTGCCAGCAGCGCCGGACAGGGGGCTCTTTACGAGCAGTACTTC	CASSAGQGALYEQYF
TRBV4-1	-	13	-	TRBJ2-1	TGCGCCAGCAGCCAAGATGCCGGCAATGAGCAGTTCTTC	CASSQDAGNEQFF
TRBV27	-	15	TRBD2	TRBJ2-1	TGTGCCAGCAGTTTAGAGCGGGGGGGCCGCAATGAGCAGTTCTTC	CASSLERGGRNEQFF
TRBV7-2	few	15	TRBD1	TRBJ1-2	TGTGCCAGCAGCTTAGGTAGTTGGACAGGGGATGGCTACACCTTC	CASSLGSWTGDGYTF
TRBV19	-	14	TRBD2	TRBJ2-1	TGTGCCAGCAGCGGGGGGCCCTCCTACAATGAGCAGTTCTTC	CASSGGPSYNEQFF
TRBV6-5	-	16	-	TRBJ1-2	TGTGCCAGCAGTTACTCGACTGGAGGGCTATTCGATGGCTACACCTTC	CASSYSTGGLFDGYTF
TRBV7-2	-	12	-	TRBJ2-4	TGTGCCAGCAGCATTACCACGGGGGTTCAGTACTTC	CASSITTGVQYF
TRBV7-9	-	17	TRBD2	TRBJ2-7	TGTGCCAGCAGCCCCCCGGGGGGAAGGGGTCCTTTCCGCGAGCAGTACTTC	CASSPPGGRGPFREQYF
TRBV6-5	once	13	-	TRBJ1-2	TGTGCCAGCAGATTACAGGGTAGAGGTCGCTACACCTTC	CASRLQGRGRYTF
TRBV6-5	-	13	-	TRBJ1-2	TGTGCCAGCAGATTAACTCAGGGGTATGGCTACACCTTC	CASRLTQGYGYTF
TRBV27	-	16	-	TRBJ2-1	TGTGCCAGCAGTTTGCCTGGCAGTTACCTTTGGAATGAGCAGTTCTTC	CASSLPGSYLWNEQFF
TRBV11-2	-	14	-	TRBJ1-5	TGTGCCAGCAGCCCTACGGGTTTTTATCAGCCCCAGCATTTT	CASSPTGFYQPQHF
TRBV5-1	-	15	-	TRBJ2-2	TGCGCCAGCAGCCCGGGGTCTACGAACACCGGGGAGCTGTTTTTT	CASSPGSTNTGELFF
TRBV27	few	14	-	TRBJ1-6	TGTGCCAGCAGTTTGGGGTTTCGGGGATCACCCCTCCACTTT	CASSLGFRGSPLHF
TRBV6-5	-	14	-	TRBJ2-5	TGTGCCAGCAGCATACCGGGACTCCAAGAGACCCAGTACTTC	CASSIPGLQETQYF
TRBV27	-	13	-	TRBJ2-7	TGTGCCAGCAGTTTCTCAGACGGGTACGAGCAGTACTTC	CASSFSDGYEQYF
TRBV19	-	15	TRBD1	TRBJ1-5	TGTGCCAGTAGTATCAGTCGACAGGGTGGTCAGCCCCAGCATTTT	CASSISRQGGQPQHF
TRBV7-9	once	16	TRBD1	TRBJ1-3	TGTGCCAGCAGCCTGGGACAGGGGAGTACTGGAAACACCATATATTTT	CASSLGQGSTGNTIYF
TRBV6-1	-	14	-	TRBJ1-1	TGTGCCAGCAGTGAAGCGGGGCAGGTCACTGAAGCTTTCTTT	CASSEAGQVTEAFF
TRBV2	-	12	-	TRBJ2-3	TGTGCCACCACAGGGCCAGGAGATACGCAGTATTTT	CATTGPGDTQYF
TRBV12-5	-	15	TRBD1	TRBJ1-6	TGTGCTAGTGGCCTAGGGACAGGGGTTAATTCACCCCTCCACTTT	CASGLGTGVNSPLHF
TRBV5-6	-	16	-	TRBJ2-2	TGTGCCAGCAGCTTGGGAGGAGGGGCGAACACCGGGGAGCTGTTTTTT	CASSLGGGANTGELFF
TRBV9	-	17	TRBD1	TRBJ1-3	TGTGCCAGCACCGGAACGGCACAGACAGGGTTCGAAAACACCATATATTTT	CASTGTAQTGFENTIYF
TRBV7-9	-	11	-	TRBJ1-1	TGTGCCAGCAGCTTAGTCCAGGGAGCTTTCTTT	CASSLVQGAFF
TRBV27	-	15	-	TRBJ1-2	TGTGCCAGCAGTCCCCAGGGGACCCTCAACTATGGCTACACCTTC	CASSPQGTLNYGYTF
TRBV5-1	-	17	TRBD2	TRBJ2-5	TGCGCCAGCAGCTTCCGACTAGCGGGGGGGCCTGACGAGACCCAGTACTTC	CASSFRLAGGPDETQYF
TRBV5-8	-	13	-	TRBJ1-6	TGTGCCAGCAGCCCCATGCGCGGGGCACCCCTCCACTTT	CASSPMRGAPLHF
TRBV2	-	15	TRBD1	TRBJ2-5	TGTGCCAGCAGTGGGAGGACAGGGTCAGAAGAGACCCAGTACTTC	CASSGRTGSEETQYF
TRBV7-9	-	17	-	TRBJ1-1	TGTGCCAGCAGCTTAGACCGAGGCAACACCATGAACACTGAAGCTTTCTTT	CASSLDRGNTMNTEAFF
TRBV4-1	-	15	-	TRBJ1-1	TGCGCCAGCAGCCAAAATATGGACAAGGGCCCTGAAGCTTTCTTT	CASSQNMDKGPEAFF
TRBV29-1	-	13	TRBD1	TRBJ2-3	TGCAGCGTCGGGGACAGGGTCGCAGATACGCAGTATTTT	CSVGDRVADTQYF
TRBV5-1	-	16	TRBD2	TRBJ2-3	TGCGCCAGCAGCTGGACTAGCGGGGGGGTTACAGATACGCAGTATTTT	CASSWTSGGVTDTQYF
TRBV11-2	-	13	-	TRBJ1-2	TGTGCCAGCAGCCCAGACTTGGGCTATGGCTACACCTTC	CASSPDLGYGYTF
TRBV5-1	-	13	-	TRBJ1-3	TGCGCCAGCAAACAGGGCTCTGGAAACACCATATATTTT	CASKQGSGNTIYF
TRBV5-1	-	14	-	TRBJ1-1	TGCGCCAGCAGCTGGGGGGAGATGAACACTGAAGCTTTCTTT	CASSWGEMNTEAFF
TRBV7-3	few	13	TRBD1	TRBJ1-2	TGTGCCAGCAGCGACAGGGGCGGTGAGGGCTACACCTTC	CASSDRGGEGYTF
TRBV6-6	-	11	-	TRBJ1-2	TGTGCCAGCAGTTATCTGGGGGCGCACACCTTC	CASSYLGAHTF
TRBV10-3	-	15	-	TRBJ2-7	TGTGCCATCAGTGAGTCTACGTGGGGGCCCTACGAGCAGTACTTC	CAISESTWGPYEQYF
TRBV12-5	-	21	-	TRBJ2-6	TGTGCTAGTGGTTTGGTAGTTGGGGCTACAGAGCCACGCTCTGGGGCCAACGTCCTGACTTTC	CASGLVVGATEPRSGANVLTF
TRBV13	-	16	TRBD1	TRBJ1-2	TGTGCCAGCAGCCAATACCGGACAGGGGTTAACTATGGCTACACCTTC	CASSQYRTGVNYGYTF
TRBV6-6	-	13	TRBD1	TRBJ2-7	TGTGCCAGCAGGAGGGACAGGGGATACGAGCAGTACTTC	CASRRDRGYEQYF
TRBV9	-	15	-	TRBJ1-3	TGTGCCAGCAGCGTAGGGGAGGGAACTGGAAACACCATATATTTT	CASSVGEGTGNTIYF
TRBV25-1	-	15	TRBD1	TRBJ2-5	TGTGCCAGCAGCGCGGACAGGCTCTGGTTGGAGACCCAGTACTTC	CASSADRLWLETQYF
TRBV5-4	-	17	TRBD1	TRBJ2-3	TGTGCCAGCAGCTCTTACCCCGGGACAGGGCTTTCAGATACGCAGTATTTT	CASSSYPGTGLSDTQYF
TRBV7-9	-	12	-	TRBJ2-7	TGTGCCAGCAGCTTGGGCTTCTACGAGCAGTACTTC	CASSLGFYEQYF
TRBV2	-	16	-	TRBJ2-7	TGTGCCAGCAGTGTCGTACCCTACGGAGATTCCTACGAGCAGTACTTC	CASSVVPYGDSYEQYF
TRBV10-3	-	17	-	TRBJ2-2	-	CAISESAGGRTPGSCFF
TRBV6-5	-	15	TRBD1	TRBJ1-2	TGTGCCAGTCAGACCCGGACAGGGGGGGCGGAAGGCTACACCTTC	CASQTRTGGAEGYTF